This T cell receptor beta chain stems from a study of regulatory T cells in long-lasting Graves disease. Notes on the study in general: Having few samples may have compromised the accuracy. When disease was persistent, TRBV28, TRBJ1-2 and TRBJ2-5 were the favored segments. Public clonotype sharing was higher in persistent than newly diagnosed patients.

Comment on this clonotype: Its antigen is unknown.

CDR3-region Arm-PCR and iRepertoire HTBI primers produced the TCR beta libraries. The authors' processing: From all samples, identification returned 14 TRBJ and about 63 TRBV segments. A single record per CDR3 protein comes from TCRdb applying MiXCR to the multiplex PCR reads. The V and J calls and clone size come from TCRdb's table, not from the authors' own analysis. Here the sample spans around 500,000 distinct CDR3 sequences, 20% being singletons. Indicated time point: persistent/refractory GD, antithyroid drugs over 5 years with positive TRAb. PBMC-extracted RNA yielded the TCR library. CDR1 SEHNR and CDR2 FQNEAQ come from the germline V gene (reference sequence). The CDR3 extends over 14 amino acids. V lost 3 bases, J lost 7 bases, and 7 bases stayed unmatched.

Here the sequenced sample was peripheral blood mononuclear cells (PBMCs), taken when the disease was refractory, from a patient treated with antithyroid drugs. The V gene is TRBV7-9, the J gene TRBJ1-2, with 8 bases aligning to TRBD1. The clonotype comes from a female donor with Graves disease. As DNA, the CDR3 is TGTGCCAGCAGCTTTGGACAGGGTGACGGTGGCTACACCTTC. Translated: CASSFGQGDGGYTF. The full variable domain, rest sourced from reference TRBV7-9 and TRBJ1-2, is DTGVSQNPRHKITKRGQNVTFRCDPISEHNRLYWYRQTLGQGPEFLTYFQNEAQLEKSRLLSDRFSAERPKGSFSTLEIQRTEQGDSAMYLCASSFGQGDGGYTFGSGTRLTVV.